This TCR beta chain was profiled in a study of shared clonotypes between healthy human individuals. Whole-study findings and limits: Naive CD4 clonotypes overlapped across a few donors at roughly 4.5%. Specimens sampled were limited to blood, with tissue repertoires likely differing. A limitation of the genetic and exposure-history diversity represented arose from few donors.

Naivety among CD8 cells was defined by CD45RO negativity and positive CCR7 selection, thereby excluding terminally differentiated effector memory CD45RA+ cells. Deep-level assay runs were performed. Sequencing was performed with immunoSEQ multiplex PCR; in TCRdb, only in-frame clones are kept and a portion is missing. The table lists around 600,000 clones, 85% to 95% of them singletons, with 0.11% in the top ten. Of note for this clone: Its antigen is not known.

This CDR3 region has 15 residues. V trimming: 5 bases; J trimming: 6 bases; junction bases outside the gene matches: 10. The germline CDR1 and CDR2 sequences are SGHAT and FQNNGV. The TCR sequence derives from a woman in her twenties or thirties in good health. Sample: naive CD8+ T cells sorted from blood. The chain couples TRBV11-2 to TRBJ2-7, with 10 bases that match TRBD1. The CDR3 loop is CASSVHRDRGSEQYF. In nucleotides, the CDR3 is TGTGCCAGCAGCGTACACCGGGACAGGGGTAGCGAGCAGTACTTC.